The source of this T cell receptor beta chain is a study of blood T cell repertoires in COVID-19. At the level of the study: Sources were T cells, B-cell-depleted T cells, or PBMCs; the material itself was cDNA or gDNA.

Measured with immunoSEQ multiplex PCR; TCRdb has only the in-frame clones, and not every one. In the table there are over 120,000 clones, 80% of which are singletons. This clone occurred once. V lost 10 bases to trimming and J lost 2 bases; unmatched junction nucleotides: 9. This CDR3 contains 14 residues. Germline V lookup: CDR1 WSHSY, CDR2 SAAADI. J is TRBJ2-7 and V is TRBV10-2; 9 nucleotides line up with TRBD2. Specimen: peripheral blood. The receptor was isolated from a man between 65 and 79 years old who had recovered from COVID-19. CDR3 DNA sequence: TGCGCCACAGAACCTAGCGGGATGGCCTACGAGCAGTACTTC. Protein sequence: CATEPSGMAYEQYF.